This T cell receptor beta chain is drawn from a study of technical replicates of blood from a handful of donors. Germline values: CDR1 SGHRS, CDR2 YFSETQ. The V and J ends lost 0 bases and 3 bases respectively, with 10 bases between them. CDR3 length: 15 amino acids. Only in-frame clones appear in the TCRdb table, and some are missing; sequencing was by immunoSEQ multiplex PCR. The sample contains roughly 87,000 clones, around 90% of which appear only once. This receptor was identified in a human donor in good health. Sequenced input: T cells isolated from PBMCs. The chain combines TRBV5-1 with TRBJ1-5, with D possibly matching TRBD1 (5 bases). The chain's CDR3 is CASSLEGAANQPQHF. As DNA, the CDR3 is TGCGCCAGCAGCTTGGAAGGGGCGGCCAATCAGCCCCAGCATTTT.